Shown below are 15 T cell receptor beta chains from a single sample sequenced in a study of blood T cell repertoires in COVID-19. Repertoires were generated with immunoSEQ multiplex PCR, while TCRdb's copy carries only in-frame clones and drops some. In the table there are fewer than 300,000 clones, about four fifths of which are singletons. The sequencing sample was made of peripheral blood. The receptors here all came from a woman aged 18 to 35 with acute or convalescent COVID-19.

As DNA, the CDR3 is TGTGCCAGCTCACCGGACCGCGGGGGGGCCTATGGCTACACCTTC. Its translation is CASSPDRGGAYGYTF. This chain connects TRBV18 to TRBJ1-2; possibly TRBD1 for D (6 bases). Germline assignment: CDR1 KGHSH and CDR2 LQKENI. V lost 3 bases to trimming and J lost 4 bases, with 15 bases between them. This CDR3 spans 15 amino acids.

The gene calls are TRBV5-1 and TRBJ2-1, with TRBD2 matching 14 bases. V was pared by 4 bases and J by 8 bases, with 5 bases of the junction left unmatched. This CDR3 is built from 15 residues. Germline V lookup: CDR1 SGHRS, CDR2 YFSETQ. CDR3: CASSAGTSGSHEQFF. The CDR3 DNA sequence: TGCGCCAGCAGCGCAGGGACTAGCGGGAGCCATGAGCAGTTCTTC.

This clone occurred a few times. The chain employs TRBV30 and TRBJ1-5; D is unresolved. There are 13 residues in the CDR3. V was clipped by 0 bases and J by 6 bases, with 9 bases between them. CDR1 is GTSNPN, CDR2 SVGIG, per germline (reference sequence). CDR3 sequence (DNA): TGTGCCTGGAGTGTAGGAGGGATTCAGCCCCAGCATTTT. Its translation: CAWSVGGIQPQHF.

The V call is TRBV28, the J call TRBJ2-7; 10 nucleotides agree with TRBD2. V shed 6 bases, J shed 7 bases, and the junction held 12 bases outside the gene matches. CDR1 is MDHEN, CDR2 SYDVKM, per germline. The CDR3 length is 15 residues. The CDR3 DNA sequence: TGTGCCAGCAGCTTCCCAGCGGGAGGGGGTAAGGAGCAGTACTTC. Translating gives CASSFPAGGGKEQYF.

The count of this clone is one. CDR3 bases: TGTGCCAGCAGTGTCGGGGTTCTAGGCGAGCAGTACTTC. Protein: CASSVGVLGEQYF. The genes are TRBV25-1 and TRBJ2-7, with D maybe TRBD2 (5 bases). V was cut by 4 bases and J by 6 bases, with 13 bases left in between. Germline CDR1 reads MGHDK; CDR2 reads SYGVNS. The CDR3 runs to 13 residues.

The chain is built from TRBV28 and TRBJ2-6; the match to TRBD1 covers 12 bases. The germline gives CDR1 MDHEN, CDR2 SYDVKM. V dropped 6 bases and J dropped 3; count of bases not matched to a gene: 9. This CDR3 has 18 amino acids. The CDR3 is CASRYRDRGLHGANVLTF. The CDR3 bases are TGTGCCAGCAGATACCGGGACAGGGGGCTCCATGGGGCCAACGTCCTGACTTTC.

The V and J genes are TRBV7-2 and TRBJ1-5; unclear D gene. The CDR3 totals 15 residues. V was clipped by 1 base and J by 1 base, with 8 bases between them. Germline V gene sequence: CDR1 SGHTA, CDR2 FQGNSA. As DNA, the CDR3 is TGTGCCAGCAGCTTAGGAGGGATCAGCAATCAGCCCCAGCATTTT. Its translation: CASSLGGISNQPQHF.

The CDR3, as DNA: TGTGCCAGCAGTTACGGGCTTCGGGGGGAGCGAGGTCAGCCCCAGCATTTT. As protein: CASSYGLRGERGQPQHF. The chain combines TRBV6-2 or TRBV6-3 with TRBJ1-5; TRBD1 is a possible D gene (5 bases). The V gene's germline CDR1 is MNHEY and CDR2 SVGEGT. This CDR3 comprises 17 residues. Trimming pared 2 bases from V and 6 bases from J, leaving 20 bases between.

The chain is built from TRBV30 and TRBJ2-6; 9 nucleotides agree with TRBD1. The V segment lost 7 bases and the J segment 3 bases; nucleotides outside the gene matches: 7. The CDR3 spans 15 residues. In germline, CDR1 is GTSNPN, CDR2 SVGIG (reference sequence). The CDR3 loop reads CALTGGFFGANVLTF. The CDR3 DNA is TGTGCCTTGACAGGGGGGTTCTTTGGGGCCAACGTCCTGACTTTC. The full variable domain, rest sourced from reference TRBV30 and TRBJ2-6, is SQTIHQWPATLVQPVGSPLSLECTVEGTSNPNLYWYRQAAGRGLQLLFYSVGIGQISSEVPQNLSASRPQDRQFILSSKKLLLSDSGFYLCALTGGFFGANVLTFGAGSRLTVL.

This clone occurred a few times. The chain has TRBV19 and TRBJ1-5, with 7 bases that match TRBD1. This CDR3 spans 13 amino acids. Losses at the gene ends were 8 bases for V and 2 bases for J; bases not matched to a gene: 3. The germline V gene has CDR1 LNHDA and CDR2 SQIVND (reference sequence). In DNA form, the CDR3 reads TGTGCCAGTGGCGGGACAGGCAATCAGCCCCAGCATTTT. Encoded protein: CASGGTGNQPQHF.

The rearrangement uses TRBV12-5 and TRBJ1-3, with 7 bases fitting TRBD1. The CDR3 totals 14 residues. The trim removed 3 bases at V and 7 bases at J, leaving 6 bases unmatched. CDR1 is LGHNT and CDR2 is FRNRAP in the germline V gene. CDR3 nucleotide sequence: TGTGCTAGTGGTTTAGTAGGGGGCCGGAACACCATATATTTT. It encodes CASGLVGGRNTIYF.

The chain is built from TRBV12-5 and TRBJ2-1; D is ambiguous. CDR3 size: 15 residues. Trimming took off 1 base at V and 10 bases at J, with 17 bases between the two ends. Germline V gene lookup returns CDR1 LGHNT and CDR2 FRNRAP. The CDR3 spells CASGLEEYSRSEQFF. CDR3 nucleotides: TGTGCTAGTGGTTTGGAAGAGTATTCTAGATCAGAGCAGTTCTTC.

The CDR3 loop reads CASLGGEAFF. The CDR3, as DNA: TGTGCCTCGCTGGGGGGTGAAGCTTTCTTT. The rearrangement links TRBV30 to TRBJ1-1; a possible D gene is TRBD1 (5 bases). V was cut by 7 bases and J by 7 bases, with 10 bases left in between. Per the germline V gene, CDR1 is GTSNPN and CDR2 is SVGIG (reference sequence). The CDR3 length is 10 residues.

The CDR3 loop is CASSFTGTGDDSGANVLTF. DNA of the CDR3: TGTGCCAGCAGCTTTACCGGGACAGGGGACGACTCTGGGGCCAACGTCCTGACTTTC. The chain has TRBV13 and TRBJ2-6, with 10 bases that match TRBD1. V gave up 3 bases and J gave up 0 bases; unmatched junction bases: 8. The germline CDR1 and CDR2 sequences are PRHDT and FYEKMQ (reference sequence). The CDR3 has 19 amino acids.

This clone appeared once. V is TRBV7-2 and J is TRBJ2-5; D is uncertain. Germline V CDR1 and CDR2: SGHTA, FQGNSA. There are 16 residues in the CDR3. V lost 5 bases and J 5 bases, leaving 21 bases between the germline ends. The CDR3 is CASSPTGGFPGETQYF. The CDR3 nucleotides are TGTGCCAGCAGCCCGACGGGTGGCTTCCCTGGGGAGACCCAGTACTTC. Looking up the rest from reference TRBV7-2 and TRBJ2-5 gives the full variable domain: GAGVSQSPSNKVTEKGKDVELRCDPISGHTALYWYRQSLGQGLEFLIYFQGNSAPDKSGLPSDRFSAERTGGSVSTLTIQRTQQEDSAVYLCASSPTGGFPGETQYFGPGTRLLVL.